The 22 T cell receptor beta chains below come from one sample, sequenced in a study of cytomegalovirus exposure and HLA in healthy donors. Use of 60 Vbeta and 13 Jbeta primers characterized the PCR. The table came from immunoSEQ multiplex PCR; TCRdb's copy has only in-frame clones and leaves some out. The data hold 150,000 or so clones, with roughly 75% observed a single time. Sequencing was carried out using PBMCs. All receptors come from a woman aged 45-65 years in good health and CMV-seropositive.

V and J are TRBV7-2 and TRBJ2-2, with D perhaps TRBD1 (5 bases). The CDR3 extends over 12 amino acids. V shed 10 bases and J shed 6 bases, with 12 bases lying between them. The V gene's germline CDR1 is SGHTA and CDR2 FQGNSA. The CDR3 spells CATSRRAGELFF. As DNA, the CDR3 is TGTGCCACCTCACGCAGGGCCGGGGAGCTGTTTTTT. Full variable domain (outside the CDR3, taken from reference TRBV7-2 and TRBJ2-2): GAGVSQSPSNKVTEKGKDVELRCDPISGHTALYWYRQSLGQGLEFLIYFQGNSAPDKSGLPSDRFSAERTGGSVSTLTIQRTQQEDSAVYLCATSRRAGELFFGEGSRLTVL.

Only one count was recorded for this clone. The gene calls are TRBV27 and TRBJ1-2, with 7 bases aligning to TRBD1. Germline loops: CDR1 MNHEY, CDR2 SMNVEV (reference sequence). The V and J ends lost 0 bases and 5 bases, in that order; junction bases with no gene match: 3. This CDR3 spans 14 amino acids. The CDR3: CASSLSGRGYGYTF. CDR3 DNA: TGTGCCAGCAGTTTATCGGGCAGGGGGTATGGCTACACCTTC.

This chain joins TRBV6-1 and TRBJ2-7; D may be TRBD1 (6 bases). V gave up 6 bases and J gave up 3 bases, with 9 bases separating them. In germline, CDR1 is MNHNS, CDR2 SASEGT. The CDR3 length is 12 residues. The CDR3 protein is CASRGQLYEQYF. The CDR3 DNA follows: TGTGCCAGCAGAGGACAGCTCTACGAGCAGTACTTC.

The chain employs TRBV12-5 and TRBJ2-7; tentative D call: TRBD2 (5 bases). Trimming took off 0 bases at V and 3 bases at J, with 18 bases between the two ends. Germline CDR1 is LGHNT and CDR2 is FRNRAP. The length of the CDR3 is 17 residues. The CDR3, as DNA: TGTGCTAGTGGTTTGGTAGGGTCGGGATTGGCAAGCTACGAGCAGTACTTC. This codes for CASGLVGSGLASYEQYF.

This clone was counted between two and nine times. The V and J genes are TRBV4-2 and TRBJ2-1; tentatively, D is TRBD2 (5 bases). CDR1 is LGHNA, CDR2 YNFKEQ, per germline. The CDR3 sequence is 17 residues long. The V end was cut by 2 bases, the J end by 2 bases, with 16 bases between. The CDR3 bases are TGTGCCAGCAGCCAAACCCTGTCCGACGGGGCCTACAATGAGCAGTTCTTC. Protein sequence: CASSQTLSDGAYNEQFF.

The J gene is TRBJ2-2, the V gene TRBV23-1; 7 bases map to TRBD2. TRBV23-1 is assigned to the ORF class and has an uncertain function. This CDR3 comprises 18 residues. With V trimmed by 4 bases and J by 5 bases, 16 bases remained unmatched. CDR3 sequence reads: CASSPESRLWGGTGELFF. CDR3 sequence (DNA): TGCGCCAGCAGTCCTGAATCCCGCCTGTGGGGGGGTACCGGGGAGCTGTTTTTT.

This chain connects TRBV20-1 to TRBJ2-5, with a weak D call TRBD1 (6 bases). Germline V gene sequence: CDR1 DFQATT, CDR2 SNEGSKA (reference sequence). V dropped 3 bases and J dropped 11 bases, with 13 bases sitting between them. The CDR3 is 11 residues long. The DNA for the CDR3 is TGCAGTGCTAGCCAACAGGGAGCGCAGTACTTC. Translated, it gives CSASQQGAQYF.

CDR3 in amino acids: CASSSRPGRGGLANTGELFF. CDR3 nucleotides: TGTGCCAGCAGTTCCCGTCCGGGTAGGGGGGGACTAGCGAACACCGGGGAGCTGTTTTTT. The chain carries TRBV28 and TRBJ2-2; 8 positions agree with TRBD2. The germline gives CDR1 MDHEN, CDR2 SYDVKM. The length of the CDR3 is 20 residues. The V segment lost 4 bases and the J segment 0 bases; nucleotides outside the gene matches: 16. The entire variable domain, with the rest obtained from reference TRBV28 and TRBJ2-2, is as follows: DVKVTQSSRYLVKRTGEKVFLECVQDMDHENMFWYRQDPGLGLRLIYFSYDVKMKEKGDIPEGYSVSREKKERFSLILESASTNQTSMYLCASSSRPGRGGLANTGELFFGEGSRLTVL.

This chain's CDR3 is CASSLEGTLKNTEAFF. The DNA for the CDR3 is TGTGCCAGCAGCTTAGAAGGGACACTTAAAAACACTGAAGCTTTCTTT. The chain is built from TRBV7-6 and TRBJ1-1; D might be TRBD1 (6 bases). With 1 base removed from V and 2 bases from J, the gap between germline ends came to 14 bases. Germline V gene sequence: CDR1 SGHVS, CDR2 FNYEAQ. The length of the CDR3 is 16 residues.

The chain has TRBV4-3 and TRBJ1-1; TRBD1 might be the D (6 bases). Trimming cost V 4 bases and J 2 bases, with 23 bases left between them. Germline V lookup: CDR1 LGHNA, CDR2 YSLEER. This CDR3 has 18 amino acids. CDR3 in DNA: TGCGCCAGCAGCCCTCTATTAGGGGGAGGGGGATTTAACACTGAAGCTTTCTTT. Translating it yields CASSPLLGGGGFNTEAFF.

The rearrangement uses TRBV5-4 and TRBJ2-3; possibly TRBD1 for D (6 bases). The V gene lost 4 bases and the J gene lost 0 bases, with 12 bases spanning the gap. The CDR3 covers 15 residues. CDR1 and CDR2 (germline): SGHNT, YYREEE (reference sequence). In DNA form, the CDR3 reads TGTGCCAGCAGCACCGGGACACTTAGCACAGATACGCAGTATTTT. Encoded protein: CASSTGTLSTDTQYF.

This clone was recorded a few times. The CDR3 loop reads CASSQVRVEGSEQFF. In nucleotides, the CDR3 is TGTGCCAGCAGCCAGGTTCGGGTAGAGGGTTCTGAGCAGTTCTTC. The V and J genes are TRBV4-2 and TRBJ2-1; D possibly corresponds to TRBD2 (5 bases). Germline assignment: CDR1 LGHNA and CDR2 YNFKEQ. This CDR3 region has 15 residues. V lost 3 bases to trimming and J lost 9 bases, with 18 bases between them.

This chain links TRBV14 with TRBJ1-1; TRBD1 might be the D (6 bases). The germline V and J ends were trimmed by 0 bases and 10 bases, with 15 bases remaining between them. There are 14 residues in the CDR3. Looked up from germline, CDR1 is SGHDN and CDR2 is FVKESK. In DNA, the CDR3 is TGTGCCAGCAGCCAAGATTTGGTAGGCAGGGGAGCTTTCTTT. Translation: CASSQDLVGRGAFF.

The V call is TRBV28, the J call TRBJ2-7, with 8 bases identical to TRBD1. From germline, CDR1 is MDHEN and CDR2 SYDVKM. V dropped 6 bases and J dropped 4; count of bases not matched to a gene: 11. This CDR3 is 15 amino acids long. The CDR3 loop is CASRSDRALLYEQYF. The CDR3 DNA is TGTGCCAGCAGGTCGGACAGGGCCCTGCTTTACGAGCAGTACTTC.

CDR3 coding DNA: TGTGCCAGCAGCCCGATGACAGGGACGAATGAAAAACTGTTTTTT. Translated: CASSPMTGTNEKLFF. The chain has TRBV7-9 and TRBJ1-4, with TRBD1 matching 7 bases. In germline, CDR1 is SEHNR, CDR2 FQNEAQ (reference sequence). J was trimmed by 5 bases and V by 5 bases; bases with no gene match: 8. The CDR3 runs to 15 residues.

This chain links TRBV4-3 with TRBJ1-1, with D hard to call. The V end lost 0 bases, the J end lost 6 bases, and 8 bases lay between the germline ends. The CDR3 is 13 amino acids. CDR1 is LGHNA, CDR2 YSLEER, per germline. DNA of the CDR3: TGCGCCAGCAGCCAAGAGTACAGCCCTGAAGCTTTCTTT. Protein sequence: CASSQEYSPEAFF.

CDR3 bases: TGTGCCAGCAGCTTCAGGACTAGCGGGAGGGGAGATGAGCAGTTCTTC. Translation gives CASSFRTSGRGDEQFF. This chain connects TRBV7-6 to TRBJ2-1; 15 bases are a match to TRBD2. Losses at the gene ends were 3 bases for V and 8 bases for J; bases not matched to a gene: 5. Germline CDR1 SGHVS, CDR2 FNYEAQ. The CDR3 is 16 residues long.

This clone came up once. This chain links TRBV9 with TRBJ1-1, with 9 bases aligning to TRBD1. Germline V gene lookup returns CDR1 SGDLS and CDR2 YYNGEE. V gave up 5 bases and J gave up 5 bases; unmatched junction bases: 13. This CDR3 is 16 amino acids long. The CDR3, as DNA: TGTGCCAGCAGGATAGTCTCCGGGACAGGGCCGACTGAAGCTTTCTTT. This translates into CASRIVSGTGPTEAFF.

In DNA form, the CDR3 reads TGTGCCAGCAGAGTGGCGGTGGGCACTGAAGCTTTCTTT. It is translated as CASRVAVGTEAFF. V gene TRBV7-9 combines with J gene TRBJ1-1; D ambiguous. The CDR3 runs 13 residues. The germline V gene encodes CDR1 SEHNR and CDR2 FQNEAQ (reference sequence). V shed 6 bases and J shed 4 bases, with 12 bases lying between them.

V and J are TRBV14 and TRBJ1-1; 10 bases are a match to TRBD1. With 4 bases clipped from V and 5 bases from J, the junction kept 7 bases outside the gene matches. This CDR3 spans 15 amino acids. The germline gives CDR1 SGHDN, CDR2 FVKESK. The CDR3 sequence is CASSPYGQGVTEAFF. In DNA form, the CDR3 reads TGTGCCAGCAGCCCCTACGGACAGGGGGTTACTGAAGCTTTCTTT.

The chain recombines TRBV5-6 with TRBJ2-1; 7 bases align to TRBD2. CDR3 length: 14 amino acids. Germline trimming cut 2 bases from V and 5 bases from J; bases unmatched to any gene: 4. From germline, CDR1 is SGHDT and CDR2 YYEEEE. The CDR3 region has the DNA TGTGCCAGCAGCTTTCTAGCGGTCGACAATGAGCAGTTCTTC. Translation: CASSFLAVDNEQFF.

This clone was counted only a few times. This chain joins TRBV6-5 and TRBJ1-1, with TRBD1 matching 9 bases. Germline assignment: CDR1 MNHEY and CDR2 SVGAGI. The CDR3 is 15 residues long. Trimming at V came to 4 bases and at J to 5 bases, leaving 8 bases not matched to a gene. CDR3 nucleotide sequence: TGTGCCAGCAGTTCTATAACAGGGGGCCGAACTGAAGCTTTCTTT. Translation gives CASSSITGGRTEAFF.